This T cell receptor (beta chain) was recorded in a study of shared clonotypes between healthy human individuals. Study-level results: Generation probability values for non-shared clonotypes were lower than those for clonotypes shared by all four donors. The researchers took only blood, and tissue repertoires probably look different.

The germline CDR1 and CDR2 sequences are SSHAT and FNYEAQ (reference sequence). The CDR3 loop spans 15 amino acids. Naive CD8 populations comprised CD45RO-negative cells positively selected for CCR7, excluding terminally differentiated effector memory CD45RA+ cells. There were only Caucasian adults among the donors, and all lived in Nashville, Tennessee. The input for sorted-subset replicate PCRs was roughly 180 ng DNA, tens of thousands of T cell genomes. Only in-frame clones appear in the TCRdb table, and some are missing; sequencing was by immunoSEQ multiplex PCR. The sample lists some 2.1 million clones; about 95% were seen once. Regarding this clone: Its target is not known. Mismatch with germline at one junction end may stem from a read error.

V usage is TRBV7-7 and J usage is TRBJ2-2; 7 bases are a match to TRBD1. Sequenced sample: naive CD8+ T cells sorted from blood. This TCR came from a man aged 18 to 30 in good health. Here the CDR3 reads CASSPTGVNTGELFF. CDR3 in DNA: TGTGCTAGCAGCCCAACAGGGGTGAACACCGGGGAGCTGTTTTTT.